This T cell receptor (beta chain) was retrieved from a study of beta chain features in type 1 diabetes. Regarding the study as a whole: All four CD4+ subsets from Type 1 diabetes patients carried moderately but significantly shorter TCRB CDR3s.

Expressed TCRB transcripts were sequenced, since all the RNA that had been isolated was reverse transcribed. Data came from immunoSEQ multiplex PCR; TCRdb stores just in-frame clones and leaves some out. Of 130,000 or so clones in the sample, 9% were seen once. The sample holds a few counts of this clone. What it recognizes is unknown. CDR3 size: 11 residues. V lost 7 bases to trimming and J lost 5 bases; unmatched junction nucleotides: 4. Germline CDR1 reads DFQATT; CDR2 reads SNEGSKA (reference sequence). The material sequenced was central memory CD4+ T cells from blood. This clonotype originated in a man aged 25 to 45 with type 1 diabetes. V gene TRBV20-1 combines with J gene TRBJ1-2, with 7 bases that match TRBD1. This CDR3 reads CSVTGVYGYTF. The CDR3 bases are TGCAGTGTTACAGGGGTTTATGGCTACACCTTC.